This T cell receptor beta chain stems from a study of T cells in localized non-small cell lung cancer. Study-level results: Sequence data derive from only one tumor region, so heterogeneity remains possible. Measurement of T cell clonality placed uninvolved adjacent lung highest, above the level in tumor. In the blood, greater T cell density corresponded to longer overall survival.

A note on this clone: Its matching antigen is unknown.

Sequencing was performed with immunoSEQ multiplex PCR; in TCRdb, only in-frame clones are kept and a portion is missing. The data hold under 9,000 clones, with 87% observed a single time. The V gene's germline CDR1 is SGHAT and CDR2 FQNNGV. V lost 0 bases to trimming and J lost 4 bases; unmatched junction nucleotides: 3. The CDR3 is 17 residues long. The chain joins TRBV11-2 to TRBJ2-5, with 15 bases lining up with TRBD2. This TCR came from a male donor aged 60 or over with stage III lung adenocarcinoma. The sequenced sample was peripheral blood, obtained before any cancer treatment. DNA of the CDR3: TGTGCCAGCAGCTTAGATGGGGGACTAGCGGGAGGAGAGACCCAGTACTTC. Its protein product is CASSLDGGLAGGETQYF.